The following is a T cell receptor beta chain sequence with its context. The data stem from a study of T cell changes during pregnancy in multiple sclerosis. The V end lost 5 bases, the J end lost 4 bases, and 17 bases lay between the germline ends. Germline V CDR1 and CDR2: LNHNV, YYDKDF (reference sequence). The CDR3 sequence is 15 residues long. The assay was immunoSEQ multiplex PCR, and TCRdb's table has in-frame clones only and misses some. The sample yields more than 20,000 clones, 90% to 95% seen once. This sequence was found in a female donor with multiple sclerosis, enrolled in a pregnancy study. The starting material was CD8+ T cells from peripheral blood mononuclear cells, obtained in the third trimester of pregnancy. This chain links TRBV15 with TRBJ1-2, with D maybe TRBD1 (6 bases). The CDR3 coding sequence is TGTGCCACCAGCCCGGACCCGGGACACCGCTATGGCTACACCTTC. It translates to CATSPDPGHRYGYTF. Full variable domain (outside the CDR3, taken from reference TRBV15 and TRBJ1-2): DAMVIQNPRYQVTQFGKPVTLSCSQTLNHNVMYWYQQKSSQAPKLLFHYYDKDFNNEADTPDNFQSRRPNTSFCFLDIRSPGLGDTAMYLCATSPDPGHRYGYTFGSGTRLTVV.